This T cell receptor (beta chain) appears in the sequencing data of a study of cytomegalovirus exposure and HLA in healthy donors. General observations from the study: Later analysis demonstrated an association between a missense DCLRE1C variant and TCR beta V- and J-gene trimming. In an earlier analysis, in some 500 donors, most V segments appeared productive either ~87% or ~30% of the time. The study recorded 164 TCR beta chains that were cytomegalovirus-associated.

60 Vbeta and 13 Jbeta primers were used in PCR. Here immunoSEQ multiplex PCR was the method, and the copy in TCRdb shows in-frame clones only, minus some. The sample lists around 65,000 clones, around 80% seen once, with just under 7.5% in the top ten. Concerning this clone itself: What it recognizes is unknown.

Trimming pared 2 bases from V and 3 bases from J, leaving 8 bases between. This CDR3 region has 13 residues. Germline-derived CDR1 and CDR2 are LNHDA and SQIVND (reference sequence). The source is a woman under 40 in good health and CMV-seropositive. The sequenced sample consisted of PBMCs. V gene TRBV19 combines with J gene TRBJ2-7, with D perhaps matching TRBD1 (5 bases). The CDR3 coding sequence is TGTGCCAGTAGTATAAGTGACAGCTACGAGCAGTACTTC. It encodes CASSISDSYEQYF.